The 7 T cell receptor beta chains below come from one sample, sequenced in a study of shared clonotypes between healthy human individuals. Assay: immunoSEQ multiplex PCR; the TCRdb copy retains only in-frame clones and omits some. The table has 2.5 million or so clones, about 92% seen once. The sequencing sample was made of naive CD4+ T cells sorted from blood. Subset meaning: CD45RA+ positively selected. These receptors were taken from a man aged 18-30 years in good health.

In DNA, the CDR3 is TGTGCCAGCAGTTTGGTGGGGGCTCTGACCGGGGAGCTGTTTTTT. This sequence encodes CASSLVGALTGELFF. The chain recombines TRBV28 with TRBJ2-2; tentative D call: TRBD1 (6 bases). The CDR3 loop spans 15 amino acids. Germline V gene lookup returns CDR1 MDHEN and CDR2 SYDVKM. V was clipped by 3 bases and J by 5 bases, with 13 bases between them.

Only a few counts were recorded for this clone. The chain has TRBV2 and TRBJ2-2, with no clear D. The CDR3 extends over 13 amino acids. Germline V CDR1 and CDR2: SNHLY, FYNNEI. The germline V and J ends were trimmed by 1 base and 6 bases, with 6 bases remaining between them. DNA for the CDR3: TGTGCCAGCAGTGAAGGACAATCCGGGGAGCTGTTTTTT. Protein sequence: CASSEGQSGELFF.

The rearrangement links TRBV30 to TRBJ1-1, with D uncertain. Germline CDR1 is GTSNPN and CDR2 is SVGIG (reference sequence). Trimming stripped 4 bases from V and 2 bases from J, with 11 bases between. The CDR3 length is 13 residues. The CDR3 reads CAWKVGSNTEAFF. Written as DNA, the CDR3 is TGTGCCTGGAAAGTTGGGTCAAACACTGAAGCTTTCTTT.

The chain recombines TRBV18 with TRBJ1-2; 11 bases agree with TRBD1. The J segment lost 6 bases and the V segment lost 4 bases, leaving 10 bases of the junction unmatched. The V gene's germline CDR1 is KGHSH and CDR2 LQKENI. The CDR3 length is 16 residues. CDR3 residues: CASSLVGTGGYDGYTF. CDR3 in DNA: TGTGCCAGCTCACTCGTCGGGACAGGGGGATATGATGGCTACACCTTC.

This chain uses TRBV6-4 with TRBJ2-3; 12 positions match TRBD2. V gave up 4 bases and J gave up 6 bases; unmatched junction bases: 5. This CDR3 spans 15 amino acids. CDR1 is MRHNA, CDR2 SNTAGT, per germline. The DNA of the CDR3 is TGTGCCAGCAGTGCCCTAGCGGGGGGGCAGGATACGCAGTATTTT. This encodes CASSALAGGQDTQYF.

The genes are TRBV5-1 and TRBJ2-5; 7 nucleotides align to TRBD1. TRBJ2-7 matches the DNA end more closely, so the J call is doubtful. Germline CDR1 is SGHRS and CDR2 is YFSETQ. There are 15 residues in the CDR3. The CDR3 here is CASSLNYRGPYEQYF. CDR3 DNA: TGCGCCAGCAGCTTAAATTACAGGGGTCCCTACGAGCAGTACTTC.

The V gene is TRBV6-5, the J gene TRBJ2-7, with 8 bases fitting TRBD1. CDR1 is MNHEY, CDR2 SVGAGI, per germline. Germline trimming cut 6 bases from V and 2 bases from J; bases unmatched to any gene: 6. CDR3 length: 14 amino acids. The CDR3 loop is CASSGDRFPYEQYF. CDR3 coding DNA: TGTGCCAGCAGCGGGGACAGGTTCCCCTACGAGCAGTACTTC.